This passage covers 22 T cell receptor beta chains from one sample sequenced in a study of shared T cell receptors in the human thymus. Measured with immunoSEQ multiplex PCR; TCRdb has only the in-frame clones, and not every one. This table has about 660,000 clones, about 90% appearing once. The sample was also reused in another study, on human thymus T cells.

Material: thymocytes. The receptors were sampled from a boy less than two years old with a congenital heart defect.

The rearrangement joins TRBV6-1 to TRBJ2-1; 10 bases are shared with TRBD1. This CDR3 is built from 15 residues. J gave up 9 bases and V 6 bases, and 11 bases lay outside the gene matches. CDR1 MNHNS and CDR2 SASEGT come from the germline V gene. CDR3 residues: CASSGRGDRGREQFF. In nucleotides, the CDR3 is TGTGCCAGCAGCGGACGGGGGGACAGGGGTCGTGAGCAGTTCTTC.

V gene TRBV19 combines with J gene TRBJ1-6; 12 bases align to TRBD1. There are 19 residues in the CDR3. J lost 8 bases, V lost 5 bases, and 16 bases had no gene match. Per germline, CDR1 LNHDA and CDR2 SQIVND (reference sequence). CDR3 in amino acids: CASSAGGTGGFSRDSPLHF. DNA for the CDR3: TGTGCCAGTAGTGCTGGAGGGACAGGGGGCTTTTCCCGAGATTCACCCCTCCACTTT.

This clone has a single count. V usage is TRBV27 and J usage is TRBJ1-1; D might be TRBD1 (6 bases). The V end lost 4 bases, the J end lost 0 bases, and 12 bases lay between the germline ends. Germline-derived CDR1 and CDR2 are MNHEY and SMNVEV (reference sequence). The CDR3 contains 15 residues. This chain's CDR3 is CASSSYRVLNTEAFF. CDR3 DNA: TGTGCCAGCAGTTCTTACAGGGTCTTGAACACTGAAGCTTTCTTT.

There are a few counts of this clone. Other DNA sequences in the sample encode the same CDR3. The V gene is TRBV27, the J gene TRBJ1-6; 10 bases fit TRBD1. The germline gives CDR1 MNHEY, CDR2 SMNVEV (reference sequence). The length of the CDR3 is 20 residues. Trimming took 3 bases from V and 2 from J; bases not matched to a gene: 13. CDR3 region: CASSLRSRDRGVAYNSPLHF. CDR3 nucleotides: TGTGCCAGCAGTTTGCGGTCCCGGGACAGGGGAGTTGCCTATAATTCACCCCTCCACTTT.

The V gene is TRBV28, the J gene TRBJ2-1; 8 bases fit TRBD2. CDR1 and CDR2 (germline): MDHEN, SYDVKM. V gave up 5 bases and J gave up 13 bases; unmatched junction bases: 4. The CDR3 totals 11 residues. The CDR3 region has the DNA TGTGCCAGCAGTCTCCGGGGGGGACAGTTCTTC. As protein: CASSLRGGQFF.

This clone was found a few times. This chain joins TRBV11-2 and TRBJ1-5; D is uncertain. V was cut by 4 bases and J by 0 bases, with 7 bases left in between. This CDR3 is 14 amino acids long. CDR1 SGHAT and CDR2 FQNNGV come from the germline V gene. CDR3 loop: CASSSGYSNQPQHF. DNA of the CDR3: TGTGCCAGCAGCTCGGGGTATAGCAATCAGCCCCAGCATTTT.

This chain links TRBV5-6 with TRBJ2-1; 13 bases fit TRBD2. J gave up 7 bases and V 4 bases, and 14 bases lay outside the gene matches. CDR1 and CDR2 (germline): SGHDT, YYEEEE. The CDR3 consists of 18 residues. The DNA of the CDR3 is TGTGCCAGCAGCGTGGGGACGGCGGGACTAGCGGGACGTAATGAGCAGTTCTTC. Translation: CASSVGTAGLAGRNEQFF.

V usage is TRBV5-1 and J usage is TRBJ1-1; tentatively, D is TRBD1 (5 bases). The CDR3 is made up of 15 amino acids. Trimming left V 0 bases short and J 5 bases short, with 14 bases between. CDR1 is SGHRS and CDR2 is YFSETQ in the germline V gene. The CDR3 region is CASSLAVAGCTEAFF. The CDR3, as DNA: TGCGCCAGCAGCTTGGCCGTAGCAGGGTGTACTGAAGCTTTCTTT.

The V gene is TRBV30, the J gene TRBJ1-6; maybe TRBD1 (5 bases). The V gene lost 3 bases and the J gene lost 8 bases, with 8 bases spanning the gap. The CDR3 loop spans 12 amino acids. Germline-derived CDR1 and CDR2 are GTSNPN and SVGIG (reference sequence). The CDR3 DNA sequence: TGTGCCTGGAGAACAGGACATTCACCCCTCCACTTT. It is translated as CAWRTGHSPLHF.

This clone was seen only once. This chain connects TRBV30 to TRBJ2-1, with D tentatively TRBD2 (6 bases). The length of the CDR3 is 16 residues. Trimming stripped 0 bases from V and 2 bases from J, with 14 bases between. Germline V gene sequence: CDR1 GTSNPN, CDR2 SVGIG (reference sequence). The CDR3 DNA is TGTGCCTGGAGTGTCTGGTCGGGAGTTACCTACAATGAGCAGTTCTTC. Protein: CAWSVWSGVTYNEQFF.

The chain joins TRBV28 to TRBJ2-7; 12 nucleotides agree with TRBD1. This CDR3 is built from 20 residues. Trimming took 3 bases from V and 0 from J; bases not matched to a gene: 15. Germline V gene sequence: CDR1 MDHEN, CDR2 SYDVKM. The CDR3 is CASSFSSGTGGEPCSYEQYF. CDR3 nucleotides: TGTGCCAGCAGTTTCTCATCCGGGACAGGGGGCGAACCTTGCTCCTACGAGCAGTACTTC. Complete variable domain (other parts from reference TRBV28 and TRBJ2-7): DVKVTQSSRYLVKRTGEKVFLECVQDMDHENMFWYRQDPGLGLRLIYFSYDVKMKEKGDIPEGYSVSREKKERFSLILESASTNQTSMYLCASSFSSGTGGEPCSYEQYFGPGTRLTVT.

This chain links TRBV4-3 with TRBJ2-1, with 10 bases identical to TRBD2. V trimming: 0 bases; J trimming: 7 bases; junction bases outside the gene matches: 0. This CDR3 region has 14 residues. CDR1 is LGHNA, CDR2 YSLEER, per germline. As DNA, the CDR3 is TGCGCCAGCAGCCAAGAGACTAGCGGGAATGAGCAGTTCTTC. This translates into CASSQETSGNEQFF.

Written as DNA, the CDR3 is TGTGCCAGCAGTTGCAAGCGGGGGAACGATACGCAGTATTTT. Translated, it gives CASSCKRGNDTQYF. The chain couples TRBV25-1 to TRBJ2-3; 8 bases map to TRBD2. V trimming: 5 bases; J trimming: 6 bases; junction bases outside the gene matches: 7. CDR1 is MGHDK and CDR2 is SYGVNS in the germline V gene. The length of the CDR3 is 14 residues.

This chain joins TRBV4-3 and TRBJ2-3; possibly TRBD2 for D (6 bases). The CDR3 has 14 residues. Deletions cut 3 bases from V and 6 bases from J, with 13 bases between. The V gene's germline CDR1 is LGHNA and CDR2 YSLEER. The CDR3 nucleotides are TGCGCCAGCAGCCACCGAAGCGGGTGGGATACGCAGTATTTT. Its translation: CASSHRSGWDTQYF.

The chain links TRBV30 to TRBJ2-5; D uncertain. This CDR3 is built from 11 residues. Trimming removed 0 bases from V and 9 bases from J, with 8 bases in between. CDR1 is GTSNPN, CDR2 SVGIG, per germline (reference sequence). The CDR3, as DNA: TGTGCCTGGAGTGTACTCACAGCCCAGTACTTC. Its translation is CAWSVLTAQYF. The full variable domain, with the rest looked up from reference TRBV30 and TRBJ2-5, is SQTIHQWPATLVQPVGSPLSLECTVEGTSNPNLYWYRQAAGRGLQLLFYSVGIGQISSEVPQNLSASRPQDRQFILSSKKLLLSDSGFYLCAWSVLTAQYFGPGTRLLVL.

J is TRBJ1-1 and V is TRBV14; D is uncertain. V was cut by 8 bases and J by 4 bases, with 14 bases left in between. The CDR3 sequence is 13 residues long. Germline V gene sequence: CDR1 SGHDN, CDR2 FVKESK. The CDR3 nucleotides are TGTGCCAGCGGTGCTAGATTGGGCACTGAAGCTTTCTTT. Protein product: CASGARLGTEAFF.

The chain carries TRBV11-2 and TRBJ2-1; TRBD2 aligns across 8 bases. Trimming at V came to 4 bases and at J to 5 bases, leaving 4 bases not matched to a gene. Germline CDR1 SGHAT, CDR2 FQNNGV. The CDR3 consists of 14 residues. DNA of the CDR3: TGTGCCAGCAGCTGGGGCGGGGGGAACAATGAGCAGTTCTTC. Protein product: CASSWGGGNNEQFF.

The chain joins TRBV28 to TRBJ2-1; TRBD1 is a possible D gene (6 bases). Germline V gives CDR1 MDHEN, CDR2 SYDVKM. Trimming cost V 5 bases and J 9 bases, with 11 bases left between them. The CDR3 is 12 amino acids. The chain's CDR3 is CASSGGHGEQFF. The CDR3 nucleotides read TGTGCCAGCAGTGGGGGACACGGTGAGCAGTTCTTC.

The chain links TRBV6-1 to TRBJ2-2; D remains ambiguous. Trimming took 8 bases from V and 3 from J, leaving 13 bases between them. Germline-derived CDR1 and CDR2 are MNHNS and SASEGT. The CDR3 is made up of 14 amino acids. CDR3 coding DNA: TGTGCCAGCCTCCCCCTAACAGACACCGGGGAGCTGTTTTTT. Translating gives CASLPLTDTGELFF.

V and J are TRBV5-4 and TRBJ2-7; 8 positions agree with TRBD1. The CDR3 is 13 residues long. Trimming removed 9 bases from V and 5 bases from J; junction bases left unmatched: 10. In germline, CDR1 is SGHNT, CDR2 YYREEE (reference sequence). The CDR3 here is CAKWDRPIDEQYF. The DNA for the CDR3 is TGTGCCAAGTGGGACAGGCCCATCGACGAGCAGTACTTC.

The chain links TRBV5-1 to TRBJ2-1; 8 bases line up with TRBD2. V was pared by 1 base and J by 1 base, with 1 base of the junction left unmatched. Germline values: CDR1 SGHRS, CDR2 YFSETQ. This CDR3 contains 15 residues. Here the CDR3 reads CASSLREGSYNEQFF. Here the CDR3 DNA reads TGCGCCAGCAGCTTGCGGGAGGGGTCCTACAATGAGCAGTTCTTC.

As to this clone: The same CDR3 also results from other DNA sequences found in this sample. The chain couples TRBV4-2 to TRBJ2-3, with D possibly TRBD1 on 8 matching bases. V was cut by 6 bases and J by 3 bases, with 13 bases left in between. CDR3 length: 14 amino acids. Germline values: CDR1 LGHNA, CDR2 YNFKEQ. The CDR3 DNA reads TGTGCCAGCAGTCACAGGGGGGGAACAGATACGCAGTATTTT. Protein sequence: CASSHRGGTDTQYF.